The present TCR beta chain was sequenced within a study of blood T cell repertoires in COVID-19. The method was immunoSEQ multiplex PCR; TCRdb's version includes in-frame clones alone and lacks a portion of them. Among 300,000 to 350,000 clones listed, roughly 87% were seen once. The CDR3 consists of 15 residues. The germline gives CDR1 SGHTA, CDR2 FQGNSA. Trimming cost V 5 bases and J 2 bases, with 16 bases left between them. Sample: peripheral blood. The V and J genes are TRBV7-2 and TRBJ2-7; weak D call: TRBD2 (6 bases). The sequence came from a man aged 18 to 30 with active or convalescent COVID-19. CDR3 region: CASSNSGTGAYEQYF. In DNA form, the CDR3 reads TGTGCCAGCAGCAACTCCGGGACTGGGGCCTACGAGCAGTACTTC.